The 19 T cell receptor beta chains below were found in one sample sequenced in a study of T-cell reconstitution after alpha-beta-depleted transplantation in children. Preparing the TCRbeta library involved the use of unique molecular identifiers. TCRdb recomputed calls from the PCR reads with MiXCR, one row per CDR3 protein. The table shows 450,000 to 600,000 distinct CDR3 sequences, with approximately 13% occurring only once. The starting material was PBMCs, mostly from graft donor cells, obtained 360 days after TCRalphabeta/CD19-depleted stem cell transplant. The source is a male patient under 18 who had a stem cell transplant for acute myeloid leukemia, so the T cells may come from the graft donor.

This clonotype was counted ten times or more. The rearrangement uses TRBV28 and TRBJ2-4; D assignment may be TRBD1 or TRBD2 (5 bases each). This CDR3 region has 13 residues. The germline V and J ends were trimmed by 7 bases and 9 bases, with 16 bases remaining between them. CDR1 is MDHEN, CDR2 SYDVKM, per germline. This CDR3 is CASTSTGLGIQYF. CDR3 DNA: TGTGCCAGCACCTCTACGGGGCTTGGCATTCAGTACTTC.

V usage is TRBV11-2 and J usage is TRBJ2-1; maybe TRBD2 (6 bases). Trimming took off 4 bases at V and 1 base at J, with 20 bases between the two ends. This CDR3 has 18 amino acids. Looked up from germline, CDR1 is SGHAT and CDR2 is FQNNGV. The CDR3 reads CASSSRSGLVGSYNEQFF. The CDR3 region has the DNA TGTGCCAGCAGCTCTAGGTCGGGACTCGTGGGATCCTACAATGAGCAGTTCTTC.

There are a few counts of this clonotype. The rearrangement uses TRBV12-3 or TRBV12-4 and TRBJ2-1, with a tentative D call TRBD1 (5 bases). Trimming took 5 bases from V and 0 from J, leaving 14 bases between them. There are 16 residues in the CDR3. The CDR3 spells CASSHRQNYSYNEQFF. The CDR3 DNA sequence: TGTGCCAGCAGTCATCGACAGAACTACTCCTACAATGAGCAGTTCTTC.

This clonotype was counted a single time. The chain carries TRBV5-5 and TRBJ1-1; 11 bases match TRBD1. V was clipped by 4 bases and J by 5 bases; unmatched bases: 10. This CDR3 has 16 residues. Germline V gives CDR1 SGHKS, CDR2 YYEKEE (reference sequence). The CDR3 coding sequence is TGTGCCAGCAGCAGGACCGGACAGGGGGCTGGAACTGAAGCTTTCTTT. Residues: CASSRTGQGAGTEAFF.

V is TRBV28 and J is TRBJ2-1, with 8 nucleotides matching TRBD1. The CDR3 sequence is 15 residues long. V lost 3 bases, J lost 7 bases, and 8 bases stayed unmatched. Germline CDR1 MDHEN, CDR2 SYDVKM. The CDR3 nucleotides are TGTGCCAGCAGTTTTCCGGGACAGGTTATAAATGAGCAGTTCTTC. Its protein product is CASSFPGQVINEQFF.

This clonotype was picked up many times. The V and J genes are TRBV28 and TRBJ1-1; no clear D. The germline V and J ends were trimmed by 3 bases and 0 bases, with 11 bases remaining between them. The CDR3 is made up of 15 amino acids. Looked up from germline, CDR1 is MDHEN and CDR2 is SYDVKM. The CDR3 loop reads CASSFVAGMNTEAFF. CDR3 DNA: TGTGCCAGCAGTTTTGTCGCGGGGATGAACACTGAAGCTTTCTTT.

This clonotype has ten or more counts. V gene TRBV28 combines with J gene TRBJ2-1, with D perhaps matching TRBD1 (6 bases). Germline V gene sequence: CDR1 MDHEN, CDR2 SYDVKM. The germline V and J ends were trimmed by 3 bases and 7 bases, with 16 bases remaining between them. This CDR3 is 15 amino acids long. The CDR3 reads CASSFPTTGLNEQFF. The CDR3 DNA is TGTGCCAGCAGTTTCCCAACGACAGGATTAAATGAGCAGTTCTTC.

This clonotype was observed at least ten times. The chain joins TRBV28 to TRBJ2-5; D possibly corresponds to TRBD1 (7 bases). The CDR3 is 15 residues long. V lost 2 bases and J 4 bases, leaving 14 bases between the germline ends. CDR1 and CDR2 (germline): MDHEN, SYDVKM. DNA for the CDR3: TGTGCCAGCAGTTTACAGACAGGGACTTCAGAGACCCAGTACTTC. This codes for CASSLQTGTSETQYF.

The chain uses TRBV4-3 and TRBJ2-4; 9 bases are a match to TRBD2. Germline V gives CDR1 LGHNA, CDR2 YSLEER. The junction had 13 bases not matched to a gene; V was cut back by 3 bases and J by 7 bases. This CDR3 contains 17 residues. In DNA, the CDR3 is TGCGCCAGCAGCCACGAGTTAGCGGGAGCGACAGGGAACATTCAGTACTTC. This gives the protein CASSHELAGATGNIQYF.

Only a few counts were recorded for this clonotype. A junction boundary mismatches the germline segment, possibly from a read error. The rearrangement links TRBV29-1 to TRBJ2-5; 11 nucleotides line up with TRBD1. The germline gives CDR1 SQVTM, CDR2 ANQGSEA. This CDR3 has 13 amino acids. The CDR3 sequence: CSVGGTGGETQYF. Written as DNA, the CDR3 is TGCAGTGTTGGGGGGACAGGGGGAGAGACCCAGTACTTC.

This clonotype was counted a few times. The chain links TRBV28 to TRBJ2-2; 9 positions agree with TRBD1. This CDR3 spans 14 amino acids. Germline CDR1 reads MDHEN; CDR2 reads SYDVKM. Losses at the gene ends were 4 bases for V and 6 bases for J; bases not matched to a gene: 3. The CDR3 sequence: CASSSGQGPGELFF. CDR3 sequence (DNA): TGTGCCAGCAGTTCGGGACAGGGACCCGGGGAGCTGTTTTTT.

V gene TRBV20-1 combines with J gene TRBJ2-1, with TRBD2 matching over 9 bases. Germline V lookup: CDR1 DFQATT, CDR2 SNEGSKA (reference sequence). CDR3 length equals 17 residues. The junction had 9 bases not matched to a gene; V was cut back by 3 bases and J by 0 bases. This chain's CDR3 is CSARALRLADSYNEQFF. In DNA, the CDR3 is TGCAGTGCTAGGGCCCTCCGACTAGCGGACTCCTACAATGAGCAGTTCTTC.

This clonotype has ten or more counts. This chain uses TRBV28 with TRBJ2-7, with 9 bases matching TRBD2. CDR1 MDHEN and CDR2 SYDVKM come from the germline V gene. J gave up 3 bases and V 3 bases, and 6 bases lay outside the gene matches. The CDR3 loop spans 15 amino acids. CDR3: CASSFGLAGLYEQYF. As DNA, the CDR3 is TGTGCCAGCAGTTTCGGCCTAGCGGGACTCTACGAGCAGTACTTC.

This clonotype was counted a few times. This chain links TRBV4-3 with TRBJ2-3; D remains ambiguous. CDR1 is LGHNA, CDR2 YSLEER, per germline. This CDR3 has 14 residues. V gave up 1 base and J gave up 4 bases, with 9 bases separating them. The CDR3 spells CASSQGKHPDTQYF. Written as DNA, the CDR3 is TGCGCCAGCAGCCAAGGGAAGCATCCAGATACGCAGTATTTT.

The gene calls are TRBV18 and TRBJ1-5; D not certain. Trimming left V 3 bases short and J 2 bases short, with 8 bases between. This CDR3 is 14 amino acids long. The germline V gene encodes CDR1 KGHSH and CDR2 LQKENI. The CDR3: CASSPRPGNQPQHF. CDR3 sequence (DNA): TGTGCCAGCTCACCCCGACCCGGCAATCAGCCCCAGCATTTT.

This clonotype was seen a single time. This rearrangement joins TRBV5-1 to TRBJ2-5; D is uncertain. Germline V gives CDR1 SGHRS, CDR2 YFSETQ. V was trimmed by 2 bases and J by 1 base, leaving 6 bases between them. The CDR3 sequence is 13 residues long. CDR3 amino acids: CASSFSLQETQYF. CDR3 nucleotide sequence: TGCGCCAGCAGCTTTTCACTCCAAGAGACCCAGTACTTC.

The V gene is TRBV10-3, the J gene TRBJ2-3; 7 nucleotides agree with TRBD1. Unmatched junction bases numbered 8, after V lost 7 bases and J lost 4 bases. Germline CDR1 is ENHRY and CDR2 is SYGVKD. The CDR3 extends over 14 amino acids. CDR3 in amino acids: CAITPTGLPDTQYF. The CDR3 coding sequence is TGTGCCATCACCCCGACAGGGCTGCCAGATACGCAGTATTTT.

This clonotype was picked up a small number of times. V gene TRBV6-1 combines with J gene TRBJ2-7; the D gene is possibly TRBD2 (6 bases). Per germline, CDR1 MNHNS and CDR2 SASEGT. The CDR3 consists of 13 residues. Trimming took 7 bases from V and 5 from J, leaving 15 bases between them. The CDR3 is CASTRGGGDEQYF. In DNA form, the CDR3 reads TGTGCCAGCACGAGGGGAGGAGGGGACGAGCAGTACTTC.

The CDR3 loop reads CSGTGVMSSYNEQFF. In DNA, the CDR3 is TGCAGCGGGACAGGGGTTATGTCCTCCTACAATGAGCAGTTCTTC. The rearrangement joins TRBV29-1 to TRBJ2-1, with TRBD1 identical over 9 bases. CDR1 SQVTM and CDR2 ANQGSEA come from the germline V gene. The trim removed 7 bases at V and 0 bases at J, leaving 7 bases unmatched. This CDR3 is built from 15 residues.